The rows below give T cell receptor beta chains drawn from one sample of a study of shared clonotypes between healthy human individuals. The method was immunoSEQ multiplex PCR; TCRdb's version includes in-frame clones alone and lacks a portion of them. This sample has about 2.4 million clones, with roughly 93% found just once. Material: naive CD4+ T cells from PBMCs. These receptors all stem from a man aged 18 to 35 in good health. Some clones in this sample may be carry-over from other donors' samples. CDR3s include the opening cysteine and the closing phenylalanine or tryptophan. Each record gives: CDR3 length, V gene, clone size, J gene, D gene, CDR3 DNA, CDR3 protein. A D gene is named only where the DNA matches it firmly. Size is omitted from some rows. Given values are once, few, many or a class for expanded clones.

15	TRBV10-3	.	TRBJ1-1	.	TGTGCCATCAGTGAGTCGGGGAGTATCTACACTGAAGCTTTCTTT	CAISESGSIYTEAFF
12	TRBV2	.	TRBJ2-5	TRBD2	TGTGCCAGCAAACTAGCGGAAGAGACCCAGTACTTC	CASKLAEETQYF
15	TRBV9	.	TRBJ2-3	.	TGTGCCAGCAGCGTAGGACAGACGATCACAGATACGCAGTATTTT	CASSVGQTITDTQYF
15	TRBV5-1	.	TRBJ1-1	.	TGCGCCAGCAGCCCCGCCTGGGGCTCGAACACTGAAGCTTTCTTT	CASSPAWGSNTEAFF
11	TRBV27	.	TRBJ1-1	.	TGTGCCAGCAGTTCCCACACTGAAGCTTTCTTT	CASSSHTEAFF
16	TRBV10-3	.	TRBJ2-2	TRBD1	TGTGCCATCTCCCTCCGGGACAGGGAGGCGACCGGGGAGCTGTTTTTT	CAISLRDREATGELFF
15	TRBV10-3	once	TRBJ2-1	TRBD2	TGTGCCATCAGGGATGGGACTAGCGGGAGTCCTGAGCAGTTCTTC	CAIRDGTSGSPEQFF
16	TRBV9	.	TRBJ2-4	TRBD2	TGTGCCAGCAGCGCAGGACTAGCGGGAGGTAATAACATTCAGTACTTC	CASSAGLAGGNNIQYF
14	TRBV6-1	once	TRBJ2-3	TRBD2	TGTGCCAGCAGTGTAGCGGGGGGAGGAGATACGCAGTATTTT	CASSVAGGGDTQYF
15	TRBV9	.	TRBJ2-3	.	TGTGCCAGCAGCATTAGCGGTACTAGCACAGATACGCAGTATTTT	CASSISGTSTDTQYF
16	TRBV2	.	TRBJ2-4	TRBD1	TGTGCCAGCAGCCGGATAGGGACAGGGGGAAAAAACATTCAGTACTTC	CASSRIGTGGKNIQYF
15	TRBV6-1	.	TRBJ2-7	.	TGTGCCAGCAGTGAAGAGACGGACTCACCCTACGAGCAGTACTTC	CASSEETDSPYEQYF
12	TRBV11-2	once	TRBJ2-1	.	TGTGCCAGCAGCTGGGACGCGAATGAGCAGTTCTTC	CASSWDANEQFF